The TCR beta chain described here comes from a study of blood T cell repertoires in COVID-19. Study-level information: The analysed material was cDNA or gDNA that came from T cells, B-cell-depleted T cells, or PBMCs.

Generated by immunoSEQ multiplex PCR, the TCRdb table keeps only in-frame clones and is missing some. Of approximately 270,000 clones detected, about nine tenths appear once; the ten largest clones hold around 2%. CDR1 and CDR2 (germline): MNHEY, SVGAGI. V shed 0 bases and J shed 4 bases, with 12 bases lying between them. The CDR3 sequence is 15 residues long. The sample was peripheral blood. V and J are TRBV6-5 and TRBJ1-1; D uncertain. This sequence originates from a middle-aged man with acute or convalescent COVID-19. The CDR3 reads CASSYSKRAATEAFF. The CDR3 DNA reads as TGTGCCAGCAGTTACTCGAAGAGGGCGGCCACTGAAGCTTTCTTT.